This TCR beta chain was sequenced during a study of CD8 T cells in Susac syndrome. Study summary: At the time of blood draw, patients with Susac syndrome were therapy-naive, receiving corticosteroids, or receiving intravenous immunoglobulin alone.

Random hexamers were used to reverse transcribe roughly 0.45 to 1 ug of RNA. TCR beta CDR3 was amplified by immunoSEQ covering 54 Vbeta and 13 Jbeta. TCRdb re-called the immunoSEQ multiplex PCR reads through MiXCR, storing one row per CDR3 protein. The repertoire holds some 160,000 distinct CDR3 sequences, with almost 96% as singletons. Germline-derived CDR1 and CDR2 are MNHNY and SVGAGI (reference sequence). CDR3 size: 15 residues. The J segment lost 1 base and the V segment lost 6 bases, leaving 4 bases of the junction unmatched. The source material was CD4+ T cells from PBMCs. The clonotype comes from a human donor with Susac syndrome. J is TRBJ2-2 and V is TRBV6-6; 8 bases are a match to TRBD2. CDR3 residues: CASSRGGLNTGELFF. The CDR3 DNA sequence: TGTGCCAGCAGCCGCGGGGGGTTGAACACCGGGGAGCTGTTTTTT.